These 26 T cell receptor beta chains originate from one sample sequenced in a study of T-cell memory formation after mild COVID-19. TCRdb passed the 5' RACE reads through MiXCR, listing each CDR3 protein once. The sample contains some 320,000 distinct CDR3 sequences, approximately 15% of which appear only once. Sequencing used PBMCs or a T cell subset sorted from them (not recorded which). These receptors came from a young man who had mild COVID-19 (a few samples of this study predate the infection). Cell type and time point are not known.

In this sample, this clonotype turned up a few times. The chain employs TRBV4-1 and TRBJ1-4; D is possibly TRBD1 (6 bases). V lost 5 bases and J lost 5, with 12 bases in between. CDR1 MGHRA and CDR2 YSYEKL come from the germline V gene. The length of the CDR3 is 14 residues. The CDR3 reads CASSARGGNEKLFF. The DNA of the CDR3 is TGCGCCAGCAGCGCGAGGGGGGGGAATGAAAAACTGTTTTTT.

CDR3 DNA: TGTGCCAGCAGTTACTCAGACAGCTCCTACGAGCAGTACGTC. It yields the protein CASSYSDSSYEQYV. This sequence joins TRBV6-5 and TRBJ2-7, with D possibly matching TRBD1 (5 bases). The CDR3 contains 14 residues. CDR1 MNHEY and CDR2 SVGAGI come from the germline V gene. Trimming took off 0 bases at V and 0 bases at J, with 6 bases between the two ends.

This clonotype was seen many times. The chain has TRBV20-1 and TRBJ1-5, with a possible D match to TRBD1 (5 bases). CDR1 is DFQATT, CDR2 SNEGSKA, per germline (reference sequence). The CDR3 is 15 amino acids. V lost 3 bases and J 1 base, leaving 13 bases between the germline ends. The CDR3 protein is CSASRVGGSNQPQHF. The CDR3 nucleotides read TGCAGTGCTAGTCGAGTTGGGGGGAGCAATCAGCCCCAGCATTTT.

J is TRBJ2-6 and V is TRBV7-2; TRBD1 aligns across 7 bases. The germline V gene has CDR1 SGHTA and CDR2 FQGNSA. The J segment lost 1 base and the V segment lost 2 bases, leaving 11 bases of the junction unmatched. The CDR3 is 19 amino acids. The CDR3 sequence is CASSLPTLRGLSGANVLTF. DNA of the CDR3: TGTGCCAGCAGCTTACCGACCCTCAGGGGGTTATCTGGGGCCAACGTCCTGACTTTC.

This chain uses TRBV9 with TRBJ2-3; D perhaps matches TRBD1 (6 bases). Germline CDR1 and CDR2: SGDLS and YYNGEE. Trimming stripped 0 bases from V and 0 bases from J, with 8 bases between. CDR3 length equals 15 residues. Here the CDR3 DNA reads TGTGCCAGCAGCGTAGCAGGGGAGAGCACAGATACGCAGTATTTT. Amino acid sequence: CASSVAGESTDTQYF.

In this sample, this clonotype turned up a few times. The chain employs TRBV15 and TRBJ2-7; the D gene is possibly TRBD2 (6 bases). The CDR3 totals 14 residues. Trimming left V 0 bases short and J 6 bases short, with 12 bases between. Germline V CDR1 and CDR2: LNHNV, YYDKDF (reference sequence). DNA for the CDR3: TGTGCCACCAGCAGAGACATCGATAGCGGCGAGCAGTACGTC. Amino acid sequence: CATSRDIDSGEQYV.

This chain joins TRBV7-2 and TRBJ1-2; D is possibly TRBD1 (6 bases). The CDR3 runs 13 residues. V lost 6 bases to trimming and J lost 4 bases, with 12 bases between them. Germline CDR1 SGHTA, CDR2 FQGNSA. CDR3 sequence reads: CASRPTGIYGYTF. CDR3 DNA sequence: TGTGCCAGCAGGCCAACAGGGATCTATGGCTACACCTTC.

In its sample, this clonotype was seen a few times. The chain combines TRBV12-3 or TRBV12-4 with TRBJ2-5; 9 nucleotides match TRBD2. Losses at the gene ends were 7 bases for V and 3 bases for J; bases not matched to a gene: 6. The CDR3 loop spans 14 amino acids. In DNA, the CDR3 is TGTGCCAGCAAGCAGCGGGGGGAGAAAGAGACCCAGTACTTC. This encodes CASKQRGEKETQYF.

The chain combines TRBV15 with TRBJ2-1; no reliable D call. The CDR3 length is 15 residues. Trimming removed 1 base at V and 4 bases at J, with 11 bases between. The germline CDR1 and CDR2 sequences are LNHNV and YYDKDF (reference sequence). Written as DNA, the CDR3 is TGTGCCACCAGCAGAGGCGATGGGCCATACAATGAGCAGTTCTTC. Protein sequence: CATSRGDGPYNEQFF.

This clonotype has a count of ten or more. The V and J genes are TRBV6-2 or TRBV6-3 and TRBJ2-1; D might be TRBD2 (6 bases). The CDR3 extends over 14 amino acids. Germline loops: CDR1 MNHEY, CDR2 SVGEGT. With 8 bases removed from V and 0 bases from J, the gap between germline ends came to 11 bases. CDR3 sequence: CASGLSISYNEQFF. The CDR3, as DNA: TGTGCCAGCGGACTATCCATCTCCTACAATGAGCAGTTCTTC.

This clonotype showed up many times. The V call is TRBV4-1, the J call TRBJ2-5, with 9 bases lining up with TRBD2. The CDR3 is 16 residues long. The junction had 3 bases not matched to a gene; V was cut back by 0 bases and J by 1 base. Germline-derived CDR1 and CDR2 are MGHRA and YSYEKL. In DNA form, the CDR3 reads TGCGCCAGCAGCCAAGACCCAGCGGGGGGCCAAGAGACCCAGTACTTC. Protein product: CASSQDPAGGQETQYF.

The sample holds a few counts of this clonotype. The chain is built from TRBV4-2 and TRBJ1-1; no clear D gene. V was cut by 0 bases and J by 0 bases, with 8 bases left in between. Germline V gene data show CDR1 as LGHNA and CDR2 as YNFKEQ. The CDR3 loop spans 15 amino acids. CDR3 residues: CASSQDTGLNTEAFF. The DNA of the CDR3 is TGTGCCAGCAGCCAAGATACGGGGTTGAACACTGAAGCTTTCTTT.

This clonotype was seen ten or more times. The chain joins TRBV6-2 or TRBV6-3 to TRBJ2-7; TRBD1 might be the D (5 bases). Trimming removed 5 bases from V and 1 base from J, with 6 bases in between. Germline values: CDR1 MNHEY, CDR2 SVGEGT. The CDR3 has 12 residues. CDR3 sequence: CASSDSSYEQYF. The CDR3 nucleotides read TGTGCCAGCAGTGACAGTTCCTACGAGCAGTACTTC.

This chain joins TRBV6-6 and TRBJ1-4, with D possibly matching TRBD1 (6 bases). The CDR3 length is 16 residues. Deletions cut 9 bases from V and 3 bases from J, with 20 bases between. Germline V lookup: CDR1 MNHNY, CDR2 SVGAGI (reference sequence). CDR3 sequence reads: CASLLWQGLSNEKLFF. The DNA for the CDR3 is TGTGCCAGTCTCCTATGGCAGGGGTTATCTAATGAAAAACTGTTTTTT.

The table lists this clonotype with a few counts. The V call is TRBV5-1, the J call TRBJ1-5; D not resolved. The ends were cut back, 4 bases at V and 2 bases at J, with 16 bases in the middle. This CDR3 region has 16 residues. Germline V lookup: CDR1 SGHRS, CDR2 YFSETQ. CDR3 in DNA: TGCGCCAGCAGCCCCCAGCCGGGTGGCGGCAATCAGCCCCAGCATTTT. Translation: CASSPQPGGGNQPQHF. Complete variable domain (other parts from reference TRBV5-1 and TRBJ1-5): KAGVTQTPRYLIKTRGQQVTLSCSPISGHRSVSWYQQTPGQGLQFLFEYFSETQRNKGNFPGRFSGRQFSNSRSEMNVSTLELGDSALYLCASSPQPGGGNQPQHFGDGTRLSIL.

This clonotype was observed many times. The chain combines TRBV3-1 with TRBJ2-1, with D uncertain. The length of the CDR3 is 12 residues. V was trimmed by 4 bases and J by 4 bases, leaving 5 bases between them. CDR1 is LGHDT, CDR2 YNNKEL, per germline (reference sequence). As DNA, the CDR3 is TGTGCCAGCAGCCTTAGGTACAATGAGCAGTTCTTC. Protein sequence: CASSLRYNEQFF.

In this sample, this clonotype turned up many times. The chain recombines TRBV29-1 with TRBJ2-1; TRBD1 might be the D (6 bases). Germline V gene lookup returns CDR1 SQVTM and CDR2 ANQGSEA. V lost 6 bases to trimming and J lost 9 bases, with 18 bases between them. CDR3 length: 13 residues. For the CDR3, the DNA is TGCAGCGTCACCGGGACACAGAGGGGTGAGCAGTTCTTC. Translation gives CSVTGTQRGEQFF.

There are a few counts of this clonotype. The chain recombines TRBV20-1 with TRBJ2-7; 8 positions match TRBD1. The CDR3 is made up of 13 amino acids. The V and J ends lost 6 bases and 2 bases, in that order; junction bases with no gene match: 6. In germline, CDR1 is DFQATT, CDR2 SNEGSKA (reference sequence). DNA of the CDR3: TGCAGTGCCCCGGACAGGGTCACCTACGAGCAGTACGTC. Translated, it gives CSAPDRVTYEQYV.

This clonotype was detected only a few times. This chain connects TRBV27 to TRBJ2-7; 9 positions match TRBD1. This CDR3 has 13 amino acids. Germline CDR1 and CDR2: MNHEY and SMNVEV (reference sequence). V dropped 5 bases and J dropped 6; count of bases not matched to a gene: 5. CDR3 amino acids: CASSPSDRGEQYV. CDR3 DNA sequence: TGTGCCAGCAGTCCCTCGGACAGGGGCGAGCAGTACGTC.

This clonotype was seen a few times. This chain connects TRBV7-9 to TRBJ1-4, with 10 bases that match TRBD1. With V trimmed by 5 bases and J by 7 bases, 7 bases remained unmatched. Germline-derived CDR1 and CDR2 are SEHNR and FQNEAQ (reference sequence). The CDR3 loop spans 15 amino acids. CDR3 DNA: TGTGCCAGCAGCATGACGGGACAGGGGTTTGAAAAACTGTTTTTT. Translated: CASSMTGQGFEKLFF.

CDR3 nucleotide sequence: TGTGCCAGCAGTTACCTGGCCACCGGGGAGCTGTTTTTT. Its protein is CASSYLATGELFF. The chain joins TRBV6-2 or TRBV6-3 to TRBJ2-2; D ambiguous. This CDR3 comprises 13 residues. Germline V gene lookup returns CDR1 MNHEY and CDR2 SVGEGT. Trimming pared 2 bases from V and 4 bases from J, leaving 5 bases between.

This clonotype has only a few counts. This rearrangement joins TRBV21-1 to TRBJ1-6. TRBV21-1 is deemed a pseudogene. The CDR3 is made up of 16 amino acids. The CDR3 region has the DNA TGTGCCAGCAGCAATCGAGGGAGCTCCTATAATTCACCCCTCCACTTT. This sequence encodes CASSNRGSSYNSPLHF.

V is TRBV6-6 and J is TRBJ2-5; 8 bases are a match to TRBD2. There are 17 residues in the CDR3. After removal of 2 bases from V and 1 base from J, the junction contained 9 bases not matched to a gene. CDR1 is MNHNY, CDR2 SVGAGI, per germline (reference sequence). DNA of the CDR3: TGTGCCAGCAGTTACACGGGGGCCACTAGCGGCCAAGAGACCCAGTACTTC. It yields the protein CASSYTGATSGQETQYF.

This clonotype was counted ten times or more. This sequence joins TRBV7-2 and TRBJ2-5; 12 bases match TRBD2. V lost 4 bases and J lost 3; bases outside the gene matches: 3. CDR3 length: 15 residues. Germline CDR1 reads SGHTA; CDR2 reads FQGNSA. The CDR3 loop reads CASSSRLAGEETQYF. For the CDR3, the DNA is TGTGCCAGCAGCTCCAGACTAGCGGGGGAAGAGACCCAGTACTTC.

This clonotype was seen a handful of times. The genes are TRBV7-2 and TRBJ2-7; 8 bases fit TRBD1. J gave up 3 bases and V 2 bases, and 12 bases lay outside the gene matches. CDR1 is SGHTA and CDR2 is FQGNSA in the germline V gene. The CDR3 is 17 residues long. CDR3 loop: CASSLKSRTGWIYEQYV. In nucleotides, the CDR3 is TGTGCCAGCAGCTTAAAGTCGAGGACAGGGTGGATCTACGAGCAGTACGTC.

The sample holds a few counts of this clonotype. The chain links TRBV12-3 or TRBV12-4 to TRBJ2-7, with a tentative D call TRBD2 (7 bases). Trimming pared 5 bases from V and 3 bases from J, leaving 14 bases between. The CDR3 is 14 residues long. The CDR3 spells CASSGGAVNYEQYF. CDR3 nucleotides: TGTGCCAGCAGTGGGGGGGCGGTGAACTACGAGCAGTACTTC.